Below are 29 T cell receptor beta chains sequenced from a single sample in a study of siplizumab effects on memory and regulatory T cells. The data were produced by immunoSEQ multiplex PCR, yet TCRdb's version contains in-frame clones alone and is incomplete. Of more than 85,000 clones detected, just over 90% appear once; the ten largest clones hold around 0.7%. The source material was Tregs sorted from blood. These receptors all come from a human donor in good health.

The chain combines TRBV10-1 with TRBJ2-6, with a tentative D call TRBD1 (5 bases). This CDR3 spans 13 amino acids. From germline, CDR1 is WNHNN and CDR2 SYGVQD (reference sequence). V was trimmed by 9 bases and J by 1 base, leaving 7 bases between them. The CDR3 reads CARDRSGANVLTF. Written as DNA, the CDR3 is TGCGCCAGAGACAGATCTGGGGCCAACGTCCTGACTTTC.

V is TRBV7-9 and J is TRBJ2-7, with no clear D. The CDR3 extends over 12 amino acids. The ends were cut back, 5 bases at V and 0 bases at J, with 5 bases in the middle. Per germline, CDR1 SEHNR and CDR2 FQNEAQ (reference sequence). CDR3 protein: CASSELSYEQYF. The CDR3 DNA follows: TGTGCCAGCAGCGAACTCTCCTACGAGCAGTACTTC.

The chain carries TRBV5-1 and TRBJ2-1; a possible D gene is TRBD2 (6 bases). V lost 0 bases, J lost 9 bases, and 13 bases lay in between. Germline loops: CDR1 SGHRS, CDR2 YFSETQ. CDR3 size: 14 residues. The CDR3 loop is CASSLDGRDIEQFF. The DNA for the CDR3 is TGCGCCAGCAGCTTGGATGGGCGGGATATTGAGCAGTTCTTC.

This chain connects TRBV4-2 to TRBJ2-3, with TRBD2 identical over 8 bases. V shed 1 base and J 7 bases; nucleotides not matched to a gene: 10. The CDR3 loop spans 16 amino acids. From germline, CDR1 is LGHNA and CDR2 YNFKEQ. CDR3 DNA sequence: TGTGCCAGCAGCCAAGCGGGAGGGCGGTCATTGTATACGCAGTATTTT. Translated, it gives CASSQAGGRSLYTQYF.

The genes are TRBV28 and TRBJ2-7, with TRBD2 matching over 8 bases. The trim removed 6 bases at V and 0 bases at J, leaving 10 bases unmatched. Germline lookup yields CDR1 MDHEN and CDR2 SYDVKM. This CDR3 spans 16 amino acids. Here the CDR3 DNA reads TGTGCCAGCAGCCATGGCCTAGCGGGCGTCTCCTACGAGCAGTACTTC. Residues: CASSHGLAGVSYEQYF. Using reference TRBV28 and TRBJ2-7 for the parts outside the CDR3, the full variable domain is DVKVTQSSRYLVKRTGEKVFLECVQDMDHENMFWYRQDPGLGLRLIYFSYDVKMKEKGDIPEGYSVSREKKERFSLILESASTNQTSMYLCASSHGLAGVSYEQYFGPGTRLTVT.

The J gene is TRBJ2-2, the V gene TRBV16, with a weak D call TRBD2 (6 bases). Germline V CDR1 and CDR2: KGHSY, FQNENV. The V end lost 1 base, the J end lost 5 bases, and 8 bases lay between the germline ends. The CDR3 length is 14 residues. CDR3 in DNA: TGTGCCAGCAGCCAATACCGGGGGACCGGGGAGCTGTTTTTT. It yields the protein CASSQYRGTGELFF.

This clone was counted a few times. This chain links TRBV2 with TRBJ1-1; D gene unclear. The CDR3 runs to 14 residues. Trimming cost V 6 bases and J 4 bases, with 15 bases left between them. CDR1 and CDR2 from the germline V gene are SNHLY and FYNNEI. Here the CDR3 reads CASSQTLLGTEAFF. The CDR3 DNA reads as TGTGCCAGCAGCCAGACCTTACTCGGCACTGAAGCTTTCTTT.

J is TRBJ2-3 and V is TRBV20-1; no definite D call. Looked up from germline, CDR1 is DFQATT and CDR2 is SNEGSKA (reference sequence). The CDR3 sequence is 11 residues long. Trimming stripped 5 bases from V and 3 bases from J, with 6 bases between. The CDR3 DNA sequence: TGCAGTGCTCTTCGGACAGATACGCAGTATTTT. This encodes CSALRTDTQYF.

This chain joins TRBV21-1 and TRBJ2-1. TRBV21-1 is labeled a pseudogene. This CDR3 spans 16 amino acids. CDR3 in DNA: TGTGCCAGCCGCGAAACCGGGACGGACCTAAACAATGAGCAGTTCTTC. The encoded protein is CASRETGTDLNNEQFF.

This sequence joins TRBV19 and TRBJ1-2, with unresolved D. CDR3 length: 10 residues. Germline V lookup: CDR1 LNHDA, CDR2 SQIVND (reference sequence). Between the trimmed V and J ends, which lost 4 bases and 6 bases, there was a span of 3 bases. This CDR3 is CASSRDGYTF. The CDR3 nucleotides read TGTGCCAGTAGTAGAGATGGCTACACCTTC.

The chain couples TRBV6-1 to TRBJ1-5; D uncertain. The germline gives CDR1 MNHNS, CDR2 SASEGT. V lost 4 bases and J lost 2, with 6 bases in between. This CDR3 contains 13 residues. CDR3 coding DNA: TGTGCCAGCAGTGCGGATCGCAATCAGCCCCAGCATTTT. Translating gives CASSADRNQPQHF.

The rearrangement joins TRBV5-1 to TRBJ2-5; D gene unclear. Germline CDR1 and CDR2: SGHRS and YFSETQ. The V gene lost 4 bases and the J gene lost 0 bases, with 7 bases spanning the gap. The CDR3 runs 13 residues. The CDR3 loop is CASSDLNQETQYF. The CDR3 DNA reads TGCGCCAGCAGCGACTTAAACCAAGAGACCCAGTACTTC.

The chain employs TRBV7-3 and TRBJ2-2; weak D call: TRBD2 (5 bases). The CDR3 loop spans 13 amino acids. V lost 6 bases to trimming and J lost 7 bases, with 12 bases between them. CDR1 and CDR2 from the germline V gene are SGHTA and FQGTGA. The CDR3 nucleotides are TGTGCCAGCAGTATTCTCGGGGTCGGGGAGCTGTTTTTT. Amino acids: CASSILGVGELFF. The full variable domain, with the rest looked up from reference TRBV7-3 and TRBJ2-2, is GAGVSQTPSNKVTEKGKYVELRCDPISGHTALYWYRQSLGQGPEFLIYFQGTGAADDSGLPNDRFFAVRPEGSVSTLKIQRTERGDSAVYLCASSILGVGELFFGEGSRLTVL.

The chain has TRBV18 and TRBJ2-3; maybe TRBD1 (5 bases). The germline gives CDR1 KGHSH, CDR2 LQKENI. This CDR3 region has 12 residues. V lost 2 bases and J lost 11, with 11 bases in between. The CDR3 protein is CASSPALGVQYF. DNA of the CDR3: TGTGCCAGCTCACCAGCTCTAGGGGTGCAGTATTTT.

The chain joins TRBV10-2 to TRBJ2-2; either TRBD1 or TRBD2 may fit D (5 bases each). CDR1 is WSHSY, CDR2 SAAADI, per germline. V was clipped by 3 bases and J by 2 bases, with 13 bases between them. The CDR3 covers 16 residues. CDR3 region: CASSEEGRSNTGELFF. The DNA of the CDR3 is TGCGCCAGCAGTGAAGAGGGACGGTCAAACACCGGGGAGCTGTTTTTT.

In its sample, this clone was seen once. CDR3 nucleotides: TGTGCCAGCAGTGTAGGGCGAGGACTAGCGGTACAAGAGACCCAGTACTTC. As protein: CASSVGRGLAVQETQYF. The V call is TRBV11-2, the J call TRBJ2-5, with 10 bases that match TRBD2. There are 17 residues in the CDR3. J was trimmed by 2 bases and V by 6 bases; bases with no gene match: 12. Germline-derived CDR1 and CDR2 are SGHAT and FQNNGV.

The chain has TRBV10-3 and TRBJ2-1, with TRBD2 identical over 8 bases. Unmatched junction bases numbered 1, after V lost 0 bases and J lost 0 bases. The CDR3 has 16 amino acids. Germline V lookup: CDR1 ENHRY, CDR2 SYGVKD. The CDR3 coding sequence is TGTGCCATCAGTGAGTCGGCGGGAGGCTCCTACAATGAGCAGTTCTTC. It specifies CAISESAGGSYNEQFF.

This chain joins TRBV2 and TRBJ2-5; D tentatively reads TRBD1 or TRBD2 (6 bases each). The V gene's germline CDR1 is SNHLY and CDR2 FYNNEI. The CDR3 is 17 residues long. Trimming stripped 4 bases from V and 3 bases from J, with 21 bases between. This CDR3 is CASSGRAGARLEETQYF. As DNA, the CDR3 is TGTGCCAGCAGTGGAAGGGCAGGGGCGAGACTAGAAGAGACCCAGTACTTC.

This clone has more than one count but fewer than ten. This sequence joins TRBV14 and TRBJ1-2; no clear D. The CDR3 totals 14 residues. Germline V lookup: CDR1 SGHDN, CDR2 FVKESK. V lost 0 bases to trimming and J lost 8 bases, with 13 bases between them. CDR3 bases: TGTGCCAGCAGCCAAGATCCCTGGTCAGGAGGCTACACCTTC. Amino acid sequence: CASSQDPWSGGYTF.

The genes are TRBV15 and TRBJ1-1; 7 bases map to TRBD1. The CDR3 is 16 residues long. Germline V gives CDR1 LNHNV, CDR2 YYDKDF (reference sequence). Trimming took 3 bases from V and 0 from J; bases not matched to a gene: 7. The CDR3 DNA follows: TGTGCCACCAGCAGGGGGGGGACAGCAATGAACACTGAAGCTTTCTTT. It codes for CATSRGGTAMNTEAFF.

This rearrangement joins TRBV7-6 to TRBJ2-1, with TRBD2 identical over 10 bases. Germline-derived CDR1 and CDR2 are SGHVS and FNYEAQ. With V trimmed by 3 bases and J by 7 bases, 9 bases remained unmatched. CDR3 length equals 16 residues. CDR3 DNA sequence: TGTGCCAGCAGCTTCGTTGCTAGCGGGAGTTGGAATGAGCAGTTCTTC. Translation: CASSFVASGSWNEQFF.

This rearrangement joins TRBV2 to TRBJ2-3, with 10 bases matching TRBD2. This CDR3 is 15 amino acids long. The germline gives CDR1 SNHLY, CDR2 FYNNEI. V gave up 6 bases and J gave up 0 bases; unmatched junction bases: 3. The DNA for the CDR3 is TGTGCCAGCAGCGCGACTAGCGGGAGCACAGATACGCAGTATTTT. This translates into CASSATSGSTDTQYF.

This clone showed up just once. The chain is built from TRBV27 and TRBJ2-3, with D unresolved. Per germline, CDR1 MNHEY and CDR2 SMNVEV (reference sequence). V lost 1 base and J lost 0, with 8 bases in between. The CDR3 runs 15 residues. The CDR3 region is CASSLFSVSTDTQYF. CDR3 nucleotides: TGTGCCAGCAGTTTATTTAGTGTTAGCACAGATACGCAGTATTTT.

The CDR3 loop reads CASSQGVVWADTQYF. CDR3 nucleotide sequence: TGTGCCAGCAGCCAAGGAGTCGTTTGGGCTGATACGCAGTATTTT. The J gene is TRBJ2-3, the V gene TRBV14; D call uncertain. The CDR3 totals 15 residues. Germline V lookup: CDR1 SGHDN, CDR2 FVKESK. The ends were cut back, 1 base at V and 6 bases at J, with 14 bases in the middle. The variable domain in full, completed from reference TRBV14 and TRBJ2-3, reads EAGVTQFPSHSVIEKGQTVTLRCDPISGHDNLYWYRRVMGKEIKFLLHFVKESKQDESGMPNNRFLAERTGGTYSTLKVQPAELEDSGVYFCASSQGVVWADTQYFGPGTRLTVL.

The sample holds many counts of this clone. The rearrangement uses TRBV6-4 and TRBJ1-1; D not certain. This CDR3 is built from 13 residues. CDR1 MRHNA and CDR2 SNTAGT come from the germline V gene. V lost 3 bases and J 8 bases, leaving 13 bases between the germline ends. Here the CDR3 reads CASSEGPTTEAFF. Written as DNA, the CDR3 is TGTGCCAGCAGTGAGGGTCCTACAACGGAAGCTTTCTTT.

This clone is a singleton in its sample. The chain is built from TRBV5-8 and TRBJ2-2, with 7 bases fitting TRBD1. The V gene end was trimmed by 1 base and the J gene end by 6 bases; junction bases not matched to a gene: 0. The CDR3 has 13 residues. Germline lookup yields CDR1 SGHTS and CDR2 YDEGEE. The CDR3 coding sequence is TGTGCCAGCAGCTTGACAGGGGCCGGGGAGCTGTTTTTT. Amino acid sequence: CASSLTGAGELFF.

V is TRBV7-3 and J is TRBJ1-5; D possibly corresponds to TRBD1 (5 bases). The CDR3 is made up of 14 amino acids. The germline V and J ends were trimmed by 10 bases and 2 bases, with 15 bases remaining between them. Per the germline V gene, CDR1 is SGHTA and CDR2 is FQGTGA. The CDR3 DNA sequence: TGTGCCACCTCCGAGGGGCGTGGCAATCAGCCCCAGCATTTT. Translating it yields CATSEGRGNQPQHF.

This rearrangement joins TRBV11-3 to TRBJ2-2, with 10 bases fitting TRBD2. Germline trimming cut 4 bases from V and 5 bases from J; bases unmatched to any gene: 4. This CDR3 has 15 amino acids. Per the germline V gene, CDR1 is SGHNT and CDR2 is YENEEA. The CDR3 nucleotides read TGTGCCAGCAGCTCCGGGACTAGCGTAACCGGGGAGCTGTTTTTT. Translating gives CASSSGTSVTGELFF.

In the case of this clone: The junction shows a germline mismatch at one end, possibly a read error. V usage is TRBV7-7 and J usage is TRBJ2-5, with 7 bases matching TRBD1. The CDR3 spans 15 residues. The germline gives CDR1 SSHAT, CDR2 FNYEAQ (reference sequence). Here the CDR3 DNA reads TGTGCTAGCAGCCCCGACAGGGCGCGGCGAGAGACCCAGTACTTC. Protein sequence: CASSPDRARRETQYF.